This T cell receptor beta chain was sequenced for a study of glioma-infiltrating T cells. As for the study in general: Low-grade gliomas were grade II; glioblastomas were grade IV at initial diagnosis.

Amplification of TCR alpha and beta CDR3 regions from RNA used iRepertoire nested multiplex PCR. TCRdb itself ran the multiplex PCR reads through MiXCR, one entry per CDR3 protein. Of more than 300,000 distinct CDR3 sequences detected, 41% appear once; the ten largest clones hold around 11%. V lost 7 bases to trimming and J lost 0 bases; unmatched junction nucleotides: 4. The CDR3 has 14 amino acids. Germline V gene lookup returns CDR1 MGHDK and CDR2 SYGVNS. The chain links TRBV25-1 to TRBJ2-3, with TRBD2 matching over 7 bases. This receptor was obtained from a human donor with low-grade glioma or glioblastoma, undergoing nonglioma brain surgery, or in good health (not recorded which). The sequenced material came from glioma tissue, nonneoplastic brain tissue, or PBMCs (not recorded which). CDR3 amino acids: CASKTGGSTDTQYF. CDR3 nucleotides: TGTGCCAGCAAGACGGGAGGTAGCACAGATACGCAGTATTTT.